A single T cell receptor beta chain is shown here with its context. The data derive from a study of radiation and T cells in renal cell carcinoma. Here immunoSEQ multiplex PCR was the method, and the copy in TCRdb shows in-frame clones only, minus some. Of about 150,000 clones listed, roughly 89% were seen once; the top ten hold 13%. Stated time point: blood 2 weeks post-SBRT. Treatment of the sample: 15 Gy SBRT to primary tumor, nephrectomy 4 weeks later. The patient's renal cell carcinoma had clear cell pathology. The sequences come from blood, collected from a patient whose treatment included radiotherapy and nephrectomy. This TCR was sampled from a woman aged 45-65 years with renal cell carcinoma.

This chain's CDR3 is CASSYSGGLDTEAFF. CDR3 in DNA: TGTGCCAGCAGTTACTCCGGAGGGCTGGACACTGAAGCTTTCTTT. The rearrangement uses TRBV6-5 and TRBJ1-1; unclear D gene. The CDR3 is 15 amino acids. The V end lost 0 bases, the J end lost 3 bases, and 11 bases lay between the germline ends. Germline CDR1 and CDR2: MNHEY and SVGAGI.